The 23 T cell receptor beta chains below all came from one sample that was sequenced in a study of cytomegalovirus exposure and HLA in healthy donors. The study ran its PCR with 60 Vbeta and 13 Jbeta primers. TCRdb's copy holds only in-frame clones and misses some; the assay was immunoSEQ multiplex PCR. The sample contains 180,000 or so clones, approximately 65% of which appear only once. Specimen: PBMCs. The receptor source for this set is a middle-aged man in good health and CMV-seronegative.

V is TRBV11-2 and J is TRBJ1-2, with 9 bases that match TRBD1. This CDR3 contains 15 residues. The V and J ends lost 6 bases and 2 bases, in that order; junction bases with no gene match: 7. Germline V CDR1 and CDR2: SGHAT, FQNNGV. For the CDR3, the DNA is TGTGCCAGCAGGGTAACAGGGGGCATCAACTATGGCTACACCTTC. Amino acid sequence: CASRVTGGINYGYTF.

The chain recombines TRBV6-1 with TRBJ2-3; D is ambiguous. V lost 4 bases to trimming and J lost 0 bases, with 8 bases between them. This CDR3 region has 14 residues. Germline loops: CDR1 MNHNS, CDR2 SASEGT. This CDR3 reads CASSVSHSTDTQYF. The CDR3 bases are TGTGCCAGCAGTGTTTCACACAGCACAGATACGCAGTATTTT.

V gene TRBV18 combines with J gene TRBJ2-1; D is possibly TRBD2 (5 bases). This CDR3 is built from 16 residues. The V end lost 0 bases, the J end lost 0 bases, and 9 bases lay between the germline ends. Germline V lookup: CDR1 KGHSH, CDR2 LQKENI. CDR3 region: CASSPPKAVSYNEQFF. The CDR3 bases are TGTGCCAGCTCACCACCGAAAGCGGTCTCCTACAATGAGCAGTTCTTC.

The chain couples TRBV6-6 to TRBJ1-2; D not resolved. The CDR3 sequence is 14 residues long. Germline V CDR1 and CDR2: MNHNY, SVGAGI (reference sequence). Trimming shortened V by 5 bases and J by 8 bases, and 18 bases separated the two germline ends. The CDR3 loop is CASSAGTNIEGYTF. The CDR3 DNA sequence: TGTGCCAGCAGTGCAGGCACAAATATCGAAGGCTACACCTTC.

The chain is built from TRBV7-9 and TRBJ1-2; D not resolved. Germline V gene data show CDR1 as SEHNR and CDR2 as FQNEAQ (reference sequence). V gave up 0 bases and J gave up 4 bases, with 9 bases separating them. The CDR3 has 14 amino acids. CDR3 loop: CASSLASGVYGYTF. The CDR3 DNA reads TGTGCCAGCAGCTTAGCAAGCGGGGTCTATGGCTACACCTTC.

This chain joins TRBV4-3 and TRBJ2-1; TRBD2 aligns across 8 bases. There are 16 residues in the CDR3. V was clipped by 1 base and J by 7 bases; unmatched bases: 9. Germline-derived CDR1 and CDR2 are LGHNA and YSLEER. DNA for the CDR3: TGCGCCAGCAGCCAAGTTTTCGGGAGGGCCGGGAATGAGCAGTTCTTC. Translation gives CASSQVFGRAGNEQFF.

This chain joins TRBV18 and TRBJ2-7; TRBD1 might be the D (6 bases). The CDR3 is made up of 15 amino acids. Between the trimmed V and J ends, which lost 5 bases and 2 bases, there was a span of 16 bases. In germline, CDR1 is KGHSH, CDR2 LQKENI. CDR3 protein: CASSALTGLTYEQYF. CDR3 DNA sequence: TGTGCCAGCTCAGCCCTGACAGGACTCACCTACGAGCAGTACTTC.

The rearrangement uses TRBV7-9 and TRBJ1-5; weak D call: TRBD1 (5 bases). CDR1 SEHNR and CDR2 FQNEAQ come from the germline V gene (reference sequence). Trimming pared 10 bases from V and 7 bases from J, leaving 17 bases between. The CDR3 spans 13 residues. CDR3 in amino acids: CATTRASGQPQHF. As DNA, the CDR3 is TGTGCCACAACTCGGGCTTCAGGGCAGCCCCAGCATTTT.

The chain links TRBV6-4 to TRBJ2-7; unclear D gene. V lost 4 bases to trimming and J lost 4 bases, with 20 bases between them. CDR3 length: 16 residues. Germline lookup yields CDR1 MRHNA and CDR2 SNTAGT. In nucleotides, the CDR3 is TGTGCCAGCAGTGGAGGAATCGCCCATCTCTGGTACGAGCAGTACTTC. It is translated as CASSGGIAHLWYEQYF.

The V gene is TRBV29-1, the J gene TRBJ1-2; 8 bases are a match to TRBD1. V lost 5 bases to trimming and J lost 8 bases; unmatched junction nucleotides: 10. This CDR3 is built from 13 residues. Germline V CDR1 and CDR2: SQVTM, ANQGSEA. As DNA, the CDR3 is TGCAGCGTTAATCGACAGGGGAGTCGAGGCTACACCTTC. Translated: CSVNRQGSRGYTF.

This chain uses TRBV28 with TRBJ2-7, with D perhaps matching TRBD1 (6 bases). The germline V and J ends were trimmed by 3 bases and 3 bases, with 12 bases remaining between them. This CDR3 comprises 14 residues. Germline CDR1 is MDHEN and CDR2 is SYDVKM. The CDR3 loop reads CASSFTGLGYEQYF. CDR3 nucleotides: TGTGCCAGCAGTTTTACAGGGCTTGGCTACGAGCAGTACTTC.

The CDR3 DNA sequence: TGTGCCAGCAGCCCCGGACAGCGGGGGCCCACAGATACGCAGTATTTT. Residues: CASSPGQRGPTDTQYF. The chain employs TRBV5-5 and TRBJ2-3, with 8 bases matching TRBD2. Trimming cost V 4 bases and J 2 bases; bases outside gene matches: 9. Per germline, CDR1 SGHKS and CDR2 YYEKEE (reference sequence). CDR3 size: 16 residues.

This clone showed up just once. J is TRBJ1-5 and V is TRBV10-3, with a possible D match to TRBD1 (5 bases). Germline loops: CDR1 ENHRY, CDR2 SYGVKD. The V gene lost 3 bases and the J gene lost 8 bases, with 14 bases spanning the gap. This CDR3 spans 14 amino acids. CDR3 protein: CAISDWSDKKPQHF. The DNA of the CDR3 is TGTGCCATCAGTGACTGGTCGGACAAGAAGCCCCAGCATTTT.

The chain joins TRBV11-2 to TRBJ2-1; 9 nucleotides agree with TRBD2. V dropped 3 bases and J dropped 2; count of bases not matched to a gene: 2. The CDR3 has 15 amino acids. CDR1 and CDR2 from the germline V gene are SGHAT and FQNNGV. The CDR3 region is CASSFAGGAYNEQFF. Here the CDR3 DNA reads TGTGCCAGCAGCTTCGCGGGGGGGGCCTACAATGAGCAGTTCTTC.

V and J are TRBV5-1 and TRBJ1-6; 8 bases line up with TRBD1. This CDR3 has 15 residues. The V gene's germline CDR1 is SGHRS and CDR2 YFSETQ. V lost 3 bases, J lost 7 bases, and 6 bases stayed unmatched. CDR3 loop: CASSWTQGGNSPLHF. The DNA of the CDR3 is TGCGCCAGCAGCTGGACACAGGGGGGGAATTCACCCCTCCACTTT. The full variable domain, rest sourced from reference TRBV5-1 and TRBJ1-6, is KAGVTQTPRYLIKTRGQQVTLSCSPISGHRSVSWYQQTPGQGLQFLFEYFSETQRNKGNFPGRFSGRQFSNSRSEMNVSTLELGDSALYLCASSWTQGGNSPLHFGNGTRLTVT.

This chain joins TRBV18 and TRBJ1-6, with D possibly TRBD1 on 5 matching bases. Germline V gene lookup returns CDR1 KGHSH and CDR2 LQKENI. This CDR3 has 14 amino acids. V gave up 1 base and J gave up 9 bases, with 10 bases separating them. DNA for the CDR3: TGTGCCAGCTCACCACAGGGGAAGGGTTCACCCCTCCACTTT. It codes for CASSPQGKGSPLHF.

The V and J genes are TRBV7-9 and TRBJ2-1, with TRBD2 as a possible D gene (6 bases). Germline lookup yields CDR1 SEHNR and CDR2 FQNEAQ (reference sequence). This CDR3 spans 14 amino acids. V was cut by 4 bases and J by 6 bases, with 13 bases left in between. CDR3 sequence reads: CASSSGTGTNEQFF. The CDR3, as DNA: TGTGCCAGCAGCTCTGGGACTGGAACCAATGAGCAGTTCTTC.

This clone turned up a few times. V usage is TRBV28 and J usage is TRBJ1-1, with D possibly TRBD1 on 6 matching bases. In germline, CDR1 is MDHEN, CDR2 SYDVKM. The CDR3 is 14 amino acids. Trimming shortened V by 7 bases and J by 4 bases, and 16 bases separated the two germline ends. The CDR3 is CASTLGGRGTEAFF. The CDR3 DNA follows: TGTGCCAGCACCCTCGGGGGGCGAGGCACTGAAGCTTTCTTT.

The chain is built from TRBV5-4 and TRBJ1-2; 7 bases line up with TRBD1. V shed 6 bases and J 4 bases; nucleotides not matched to a gene: 6. The CDR3 has 13 residues. The V gene's germline CDR1 is SGHNT and CDR2 YYREEE (reference sequence). The CDR3 DNA reads as TGTGCCAGCACCTTTACAGGGGTCTATGGCTACACCTTC. Translation gives CASTFTGVYGYTF.

J is TRBJ2-7 and V is TRBV28; maybe TRBD2 (5 bases). The V and J ends lost 2 bases and 3 bases respectively, with 17 bases between them. The CDR3 is 16 residues long. Germline CDR1 reads MDHEN; CDR2 reads SYDVKM. This CDR3 reads CASSLGFLAPDYEQYF. CDR3 bases: TGTGCCAGCAGTTTAGGTTTCCTAGCCCCTGACTACGAGCAGTACTTC. The full variable domain, completed using reference TRBV28 and TRBJ2-7, is DVKVTQSSRYLVKRTGEKVFLECVQDMDHENMFWYRQDPGLGLRLIYFSYDVKMKEKGDIPEGYSVSREKKERFSLILESASTNQTSMYLCASSLGFLAPDYEQYFGPGTRLTVT.

In its sample, this clone was seen a few times. One end of the junction is discordant with germline, which a read error may explain. The chain has TRBV7-9 and TRBJ1-1, with TRBD1 as a possible D gene (5 bases). The CDR3 is made up of 16 amino acids. Germline lookup yields CDR1 SEHNR and CDR2 FQNEAQ (reference sequence). The CDR3 DNA sequence: TGTTCCAGCAGCTTCACAGGCCTGGGTGAAAACACTGAAGCTTTCTTT. Amino acids: CSSSFTGLGENTEAFF.

This clone was seen a single time. The chain links TRBV29-1 to TRBJ2-7; TRBD1 matches at 8 bases. CDR1 is SQVTM, CDR2 ANQGSEA, per germline. CDR3 size: 12 residues. The J segment lost 5 bases and the V segment lost 7 bases, leaving 7 bases of the junction unmatched. The CDR3 reads CSAGQGGHEQYF. In DNA form, the CDR3 reads TGCAGCGCTGGACAGGGTGGGCACGAGCAGTACTTC.

The sample holds a few counts of this clone. This chain uses TRBV28 with TRBJ2-5, with D uncertain. This CDR3 has 12 amino acids. Germline V gene lookup returns CDR1 MDHEN and CDR2 SYDVKM. V lost 4 bases to trimming and J lost 5 bases, with 8 bases between them. Written as DNA, the CDR3 is TGTGCCAGCAGTTCTATGGAGGAGACCCAGTACTTC. Amino acids: CASSSMEETQYF.